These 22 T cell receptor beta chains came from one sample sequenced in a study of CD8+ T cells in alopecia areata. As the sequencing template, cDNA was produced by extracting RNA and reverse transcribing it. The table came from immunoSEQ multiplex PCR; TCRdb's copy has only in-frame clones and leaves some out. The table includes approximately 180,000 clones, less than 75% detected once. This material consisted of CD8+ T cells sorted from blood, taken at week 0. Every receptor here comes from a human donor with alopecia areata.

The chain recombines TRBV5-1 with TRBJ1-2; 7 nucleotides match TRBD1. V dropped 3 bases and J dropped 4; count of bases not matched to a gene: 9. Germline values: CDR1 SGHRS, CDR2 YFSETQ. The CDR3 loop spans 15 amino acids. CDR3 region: CASSSAGGSFYGYTF. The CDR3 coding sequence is TGCGCCAGCAGCTCGGCAGGGGGATCATTCTATGGCTACACCTTC.

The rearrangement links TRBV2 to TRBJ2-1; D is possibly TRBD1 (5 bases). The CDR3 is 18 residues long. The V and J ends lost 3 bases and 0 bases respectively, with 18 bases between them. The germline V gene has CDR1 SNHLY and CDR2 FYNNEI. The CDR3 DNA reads TGTGCCAGCAGTGAGAACCTCGACAGCTATAGCTCCTACAATGAGCAGTTCTTC. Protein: CASSENLDSYSSYNEQFF.

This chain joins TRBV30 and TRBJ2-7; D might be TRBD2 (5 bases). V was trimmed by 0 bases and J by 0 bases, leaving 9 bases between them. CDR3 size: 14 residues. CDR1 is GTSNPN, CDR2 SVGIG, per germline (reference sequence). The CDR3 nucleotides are TGTGCCTGGAGTGTAGGGAGAACCTCCTACGAGCAGTACTTC. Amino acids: CAWSVGRTSYEQYF. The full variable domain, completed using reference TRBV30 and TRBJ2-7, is SQTIHQWPATLVQPVGSPLSLECTVEGTSNPNLYWYRQAAGRGLQLLFYSVGIGQISSEVPQNLSASRPQDRQFILSSKKLLLSDSGFYLCAWSVGRTSYEQYFGPGTRLTVT.

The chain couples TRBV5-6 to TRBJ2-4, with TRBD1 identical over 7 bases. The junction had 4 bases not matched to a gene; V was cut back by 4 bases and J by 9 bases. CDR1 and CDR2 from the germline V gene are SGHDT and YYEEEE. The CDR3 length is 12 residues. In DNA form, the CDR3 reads TGTGCCAGCAGCGGGTCAGGGGGCATTCAGTACTTC. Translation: CASSGSGGIQYF. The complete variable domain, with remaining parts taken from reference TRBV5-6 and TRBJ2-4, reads DAGVTQSPTHLIKTRGQQVTLRCSPKSGHDTVSWYQQALGQGPQFIFQYYEEEERQRGNFPDRFSGHQFPNYSSELNVNALLLGDSALYLCASSGSGGIQYFGAGTRLSVL.

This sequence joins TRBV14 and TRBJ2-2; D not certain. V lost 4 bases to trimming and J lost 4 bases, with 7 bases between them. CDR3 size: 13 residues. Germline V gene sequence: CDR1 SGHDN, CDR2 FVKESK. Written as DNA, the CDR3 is TGTGCCAGCAGCCGGGAACCCACCGGGGAGCTGTTTTTT. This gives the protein CASSREPTGELFF.

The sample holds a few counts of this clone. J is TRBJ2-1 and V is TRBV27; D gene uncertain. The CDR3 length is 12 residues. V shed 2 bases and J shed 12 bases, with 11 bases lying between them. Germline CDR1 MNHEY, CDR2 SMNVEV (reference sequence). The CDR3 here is CASSLGSSRQFF. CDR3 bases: TGTGCCAGCAGTTTAGGATCCAGCCGGCAGTTCTTC.

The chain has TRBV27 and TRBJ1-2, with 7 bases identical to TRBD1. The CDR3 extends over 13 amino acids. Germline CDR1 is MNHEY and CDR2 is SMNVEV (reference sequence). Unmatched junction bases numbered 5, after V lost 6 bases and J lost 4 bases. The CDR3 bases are TGTGCCAGCAGGGGGGACAGTCGCTATGGCTACACCTTC. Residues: CASRGDSRYGYTF.

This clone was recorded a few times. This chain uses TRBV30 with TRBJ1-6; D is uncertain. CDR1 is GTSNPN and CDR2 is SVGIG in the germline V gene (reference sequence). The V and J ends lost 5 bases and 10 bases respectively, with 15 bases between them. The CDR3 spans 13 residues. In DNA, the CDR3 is TGTGCCTGGTGGGGAGGAAGGAACTCACCCCTCCACTTT. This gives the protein CAWWGGRNSPLHF.

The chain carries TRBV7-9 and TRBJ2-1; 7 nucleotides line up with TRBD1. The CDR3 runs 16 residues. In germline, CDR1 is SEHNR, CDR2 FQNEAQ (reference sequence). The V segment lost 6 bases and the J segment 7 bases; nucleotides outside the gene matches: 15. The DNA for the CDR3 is TGTGCCAGCAGTTCCGAAGGACAGGCCCCTATTAATGAGCAGTTCTTC. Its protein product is CASSSEGQAPINEQFF. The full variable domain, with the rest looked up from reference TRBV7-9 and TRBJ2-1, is DTGVSQNPRHKITKRGQNVTFRCDPISEHNRLYWYRQTLGQGPEFLTYFQNEAQLEKSRLLSDRFSAERPKGSFSTLEIQRTEQGDSAMYLCASSSEGQAPINEQFFGPGTRLTVL.

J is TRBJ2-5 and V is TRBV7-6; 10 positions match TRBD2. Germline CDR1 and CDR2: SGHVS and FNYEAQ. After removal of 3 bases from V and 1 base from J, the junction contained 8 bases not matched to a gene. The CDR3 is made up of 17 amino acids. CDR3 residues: CASSFYVAGGFQETQYF. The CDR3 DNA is TGTGCCAGCAGCTTCTACGTAGCGGGGGGATTCCAAGAGACCCAGTACTTC.

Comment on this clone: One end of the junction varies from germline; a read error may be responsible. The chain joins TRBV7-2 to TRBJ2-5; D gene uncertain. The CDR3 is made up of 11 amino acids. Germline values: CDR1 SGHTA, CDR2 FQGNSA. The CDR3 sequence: CASSPHGNKNF. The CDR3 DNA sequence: TGTGCCAGCAGCCCCCACGGCAATAAGAACTTC.

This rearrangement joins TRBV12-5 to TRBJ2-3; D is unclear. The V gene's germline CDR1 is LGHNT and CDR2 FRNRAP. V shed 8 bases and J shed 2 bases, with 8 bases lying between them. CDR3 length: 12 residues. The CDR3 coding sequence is TGTGCTAGTTCCCAGAACACAGATACGCAGTATTTT. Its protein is CASSQNTDTQYF.

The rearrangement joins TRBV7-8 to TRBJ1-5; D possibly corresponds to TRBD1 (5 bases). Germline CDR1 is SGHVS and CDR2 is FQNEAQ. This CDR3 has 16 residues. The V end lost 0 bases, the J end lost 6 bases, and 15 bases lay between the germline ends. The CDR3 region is CASSLALSGAGQPQHF. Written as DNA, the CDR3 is TGTGCCAGCAGCTTAGCGCTTTCCGGGGCGGGTCAGCCCCAGCATTTT.

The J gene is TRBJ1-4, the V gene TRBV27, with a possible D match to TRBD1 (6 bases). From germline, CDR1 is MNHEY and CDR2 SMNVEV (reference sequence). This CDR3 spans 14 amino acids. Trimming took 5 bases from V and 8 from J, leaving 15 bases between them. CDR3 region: CASSAGAGAEKLFF. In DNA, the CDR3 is TGTGCCAGCAGTGCCGGCGCGGGGGCAGAAAAACTGTTTTTT.

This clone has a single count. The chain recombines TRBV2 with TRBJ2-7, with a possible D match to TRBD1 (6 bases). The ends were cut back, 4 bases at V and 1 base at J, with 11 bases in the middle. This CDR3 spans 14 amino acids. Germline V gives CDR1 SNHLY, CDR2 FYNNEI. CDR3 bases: TGTGCCAGCAGTGTCTTGGACAGTTCCTACGAGCAGTACTTC. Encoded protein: CASSVLDSSYEQYF.

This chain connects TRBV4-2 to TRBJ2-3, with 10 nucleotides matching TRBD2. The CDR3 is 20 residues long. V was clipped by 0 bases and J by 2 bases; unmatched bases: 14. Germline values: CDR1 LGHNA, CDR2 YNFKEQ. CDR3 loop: CASSQDLWLAGGNFTDTQYF. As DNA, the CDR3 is TGTGCCAGCAGCCAAGATCTATGGTTAGCGGGGGGAAATTTCACAGATACGCAGTATTTT.

CDR3 protein: CASSPRIWDRPRGELFF. The CDR3 bases are TGTGCCAGCAGCCCGCGAATCTGGGACAGACCCCGCGGGGAGCTGTTTTTT. The chain is built from TRBV9 and TRBJ2-2; TRBD1 matches at 7 bases. This CDR3 is 17 amino acids long. V trimming: 4 bases; J trimming: 7 bases; junction bases outside the gene matches: 16. Germline CDR1 and CDR2: SGDLS and YYNGEE.

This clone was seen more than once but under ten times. Here the CDR3 DNA reads TGCAGCGTTGAAGATGCCGTTAGCACAGATACGCAGTATTTT. Translated, it gives CSVEDAVSTDTQYF. J is TRBJ2-3 and V is TRBV29-1; D gene ambiguous. Trimming took 0 bases from V and 0 from J, leaving 7 bases between them. CDR3 length equals 14 residues. Germline values: CDR1 SQVTM, CDR2 ANQGSEA.

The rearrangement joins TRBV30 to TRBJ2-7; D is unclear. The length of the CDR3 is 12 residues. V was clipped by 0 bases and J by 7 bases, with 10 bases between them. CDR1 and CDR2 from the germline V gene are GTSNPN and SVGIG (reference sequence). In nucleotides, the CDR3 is TGTGCCTGGAGTGTTGGTAGTAGGGAGCAGTACTTC. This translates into CAWSVGSREQYF.

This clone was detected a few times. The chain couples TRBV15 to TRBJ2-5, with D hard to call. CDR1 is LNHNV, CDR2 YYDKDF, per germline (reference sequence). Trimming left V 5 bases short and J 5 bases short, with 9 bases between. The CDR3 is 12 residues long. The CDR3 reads CATSGLGETQYF. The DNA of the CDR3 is TGTGCCACCAGCGGATTAGGGGAGACCCAGTACTTC. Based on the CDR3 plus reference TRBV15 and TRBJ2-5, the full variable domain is DAMVIQNPRYQVTQFGKPVTLSCSQTLNHNVMYWYQQKSSQAPKLLFHYYDKDFNNEADTPDNFQSRRPNTSFCFLDIRSPGLGDTAMYLCATSGLGETQYFGPGTRLLVL.

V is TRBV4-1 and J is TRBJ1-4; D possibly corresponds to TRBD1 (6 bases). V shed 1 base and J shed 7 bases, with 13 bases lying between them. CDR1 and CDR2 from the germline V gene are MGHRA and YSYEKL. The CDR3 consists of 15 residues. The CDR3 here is CASSQGSGGGEKLFF. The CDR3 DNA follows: TGCGCCAGCAGCCAAGGGAGTGGAGGGGGTGAAAAACTGTTTTTT.

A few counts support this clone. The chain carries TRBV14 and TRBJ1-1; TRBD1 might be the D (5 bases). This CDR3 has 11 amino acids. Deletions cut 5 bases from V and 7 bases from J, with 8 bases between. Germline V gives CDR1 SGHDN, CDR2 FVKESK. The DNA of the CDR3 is TGTGCCAGCAGCTTTACAGGTGAAGCTTTCTTT. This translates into CASSFTGEAFF.